This T cell receptor (beta chain) stems from a study of neoadjuvant nivolumab and ipilimumab in lung cancer. Germline CDR1 reads MNHEY; CDR2 reads SVGAGI. The CDR3 covers 14 residues. Trimming stripped 7 bases from V and 3 bases from J, with 13 bases between. Profiling relied on immunoSEQ multiplex PCR, and the TCRdb table lists in-frame clones only, not all of them. The table includes approximately 7,000 clones, roughly 76% detected once. The table lists this clone with a count of one. V and J are TRBV6-5 and TRBJ1-3, with TRBD1 as a possible D gene (6 bases). The receptor was derived from an adult with non-small cell lung cancer. Sequenced material: tumor tissue, taken after neoadjuvant nivolumab, alone or with ipilimumab, at or shortly before surgery. The CDR3 is CASTTQGGGNTIYF. The CDR3 coding sequence is TGTGCCAGCACCACACAGGGTGGTGGAAACACCATATATTTT.